This T cell receptor (beta chain) is drawn from a study of OX40 agonist ivuxolimab in advanced cancers. Background on the study: Dose-escalation cases comprised hepatocellular carcinoma, melanoma, renal cell or head and neck cancer.

Findings of the study overall: Blood T cells, both CD4+ and CD8+, expanded clonally by week 6 at 0.1 to 3.0 mg/kg. In the expanded peripheral T cells, antigen specificity was never determined.

As for this clone: The antigen is undetermined. Other DNA sequences within the sample encode an identical CDR3.

Here immunoSEQ multiplex PCR was the method, and the copy in TCRdb shows in-frame clones only, minus some. Among approximately 61,000 clones listed, approximately 90% were seen once. The clonotype comes from an adult with an advanced solid tumor such as melanoma, head and neck, liver or kidney cancer. The sample consisted of CD4+ or CD8+ T cells sorted from blood, taken in a trial of the OX40 agonist ivuxolimab.

CDR3 nucleotides: TGTGCCAGCAGCCCAGGGGCCGGGGCCAACGTCCTGACTTTC. It translates to CASSPGAGANVLTF. The rearrangement joins TRBV28 to TRBJ2-6; D is perhaps TRBD1 (6 bases). V lost 6 bases and J lost 4, with 10 bases in between. Germline assignment: CDR1 MDHEN and CDR2 SYDVKM. The CDR3 has 14 residues.